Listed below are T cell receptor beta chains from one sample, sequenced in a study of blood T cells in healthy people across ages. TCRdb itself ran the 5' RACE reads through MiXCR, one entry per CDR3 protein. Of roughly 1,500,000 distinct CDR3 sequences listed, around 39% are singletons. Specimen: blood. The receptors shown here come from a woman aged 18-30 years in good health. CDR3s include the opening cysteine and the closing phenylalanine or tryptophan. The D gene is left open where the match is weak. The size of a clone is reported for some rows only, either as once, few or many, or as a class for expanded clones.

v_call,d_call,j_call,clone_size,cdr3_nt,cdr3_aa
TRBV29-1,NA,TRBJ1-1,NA,TGCAGCGGAAGAGAGTGGGACACTGAAGCTTTCTTT,CSGREWDTEAFF
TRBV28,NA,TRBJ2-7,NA,TGTGCCAGCAATCCACACTGGGACCTCCTTCCCGAGCAGTACTTC,CASNPHWDLLPEQYF
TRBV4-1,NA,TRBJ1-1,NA,TGCGCCAGCAGCCCCGGGCAGGCGGGAACTGAAGCTTTCTTT,CASSPGQAGTEAFF
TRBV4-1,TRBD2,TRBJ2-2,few,TGCGCCAGCAGCCAAGGAGCTAGCGGGGGAACCGGGGAGCTGTTTTTT,CASSQGASGGTGELFF
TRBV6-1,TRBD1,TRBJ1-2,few,TGTGCCAGCAGTGAAGGGCCAGGGGGCGCCTATGGCTACACCTTC,CASSEGPGGAYGYTF
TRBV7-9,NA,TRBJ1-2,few,TGTGCCAGCAGCTTAGGGTTTCAGGATACCCTCTACACCTTC,CASSLGFQDTLYTF
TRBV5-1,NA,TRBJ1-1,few,TGCGCCAGTAAGTCCGGCCGGGGACCCGAAGCTTTCTTT,CASKSGRGPEAFF
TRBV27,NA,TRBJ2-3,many,TGTGCCAGCAGTTTAAGTACCACAGATACGCAGTATTTT,CASSLSTTDTQYF
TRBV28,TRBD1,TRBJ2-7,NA,TGTGCCAGCAGTTTTGTCTCCCCTGGCCGGGACAGGGTGGACGAGCAGTACTTC,CASSFVSPGRDRVDEQYF
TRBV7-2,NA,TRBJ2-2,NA,TGTGCCAGCACCCTAGCACCCGGCGGGGAGCTGTTTTTT,CASTLAPGGELFF
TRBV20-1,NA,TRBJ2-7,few,TGCAGTGCACCACGGGACACCTTTTCCGAGCAGTACTTC,CSAPRDTFSEQYF
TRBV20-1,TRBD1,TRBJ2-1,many,TGCAGTGCTACGGGGACAGGTGGCGATGAGCAGTTCTTC,CSATGTGGDEQFF
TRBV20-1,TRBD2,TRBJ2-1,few,TGCAGTGCCGGGACTAGCGGGGGGGATGAGCAGTTCTTC,CSAGTSGGDEQFF
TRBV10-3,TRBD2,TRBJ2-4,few,TGTGCCATCAGTAAGAGGGAGGGCATTCAGTACTTC,CAISKREGIQYF
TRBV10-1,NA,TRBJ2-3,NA,TGCGCCAGCACACTCAGGGTTGGCGATACGCAGTATTTT,CASTLRVGDTQYF
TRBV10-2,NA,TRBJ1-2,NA,TGCGCCAGCAGCCCTGATGGAACGGGCTACACCTTC,CASSPDGTGYTF
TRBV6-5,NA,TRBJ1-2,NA,TGTGCCAGCGGAAGGGACGGAGATGGCTACACCTTC,CASGRDGDGYTF
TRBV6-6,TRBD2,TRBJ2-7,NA,TGTGCCAGCAGTTACGAAGCTCCTAGCGGGTACAATGAGCAGTACTTC,CASSYEAPSGYNEQYF
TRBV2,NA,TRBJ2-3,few,TGTGCCAGCAGTTCCTATGGAAGGGGCACAGATACGCAGTATTTT,CASSSYGRGTDTQYF
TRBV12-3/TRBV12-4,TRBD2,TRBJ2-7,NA,TGTGCCAGCAGAACCGAATCAGCGGGATACGAGCAGTACTTC,CASRTESAGYEQYF
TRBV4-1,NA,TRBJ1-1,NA,TGCGCCAGCCGGGGGGGGGATTTAGGGGGCACTGAAGCTTTCTTT,CASRGGDLGGTEAFF
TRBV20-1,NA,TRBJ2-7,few,TGCAGTGCTAGATCTCGTCGGACGCTCGACGAGCAGTACTTC,CSARSRRTLDEQYF
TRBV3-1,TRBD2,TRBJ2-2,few,TGTGCCAGCAGCCGACGGGAGGGAGGCACCGGGGAGCTGTTTTTT,CASSRREGGTGELFF
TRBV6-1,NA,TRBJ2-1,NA,TGTGCCAGCAGTGAATGGACTGAGCAGTTCTTC,CASSEWTEQFF
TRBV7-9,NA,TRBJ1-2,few,TGTGCCAGCAGCTTAGGGGCACTCGGCGAGCATGGCTACACCTTC,CASSLGALGEHGYTF
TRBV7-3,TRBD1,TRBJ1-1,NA,TGTGCCAGCAGCTTAACGGGGACAGGAATGAACACTGAAGCTTTCTTT,CASSLTGTGMNTEAFF
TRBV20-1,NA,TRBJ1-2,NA,TGCAGTGCTAGAGATCAGGTCAGCCTTATCGGCTACACCTTC,CSARDQVSLIGYTF
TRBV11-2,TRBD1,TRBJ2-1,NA,TGTGCCAGCAGCCCAGACAGGGGGTCCTACGAGCAGTTCTTC,CASSPDRGSYEQFF
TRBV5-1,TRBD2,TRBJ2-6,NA,TGCGCCAGCAGCTTCGGGGGGGTAAGGACTGGGGCCAACGTCCTGACTTTC,CASSFGGVRTGANVLTF
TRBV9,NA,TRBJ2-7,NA,TGTGCCAGCAGCGTAGGGGATTCCGGGACCTACGAGCAGTACTTC,CASSVGDSGTYEQYF
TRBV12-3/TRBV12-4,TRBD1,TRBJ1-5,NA,TGTGCCAGCAGTTTAGCGACAGGGGGCGCAGACCAGCCCCAGCATTTT,CASSLATGGADQPQHF
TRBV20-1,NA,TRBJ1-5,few,TGCAGTGCTAGAGATGCGGGACTTAGCAATCAGCCCCAGCATTTT,CSARDAGLSNQPQHF
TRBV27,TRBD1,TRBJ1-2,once,TGTGCCAGCAGTTTATGGGACAGGGGGGATCGATATGGCTACACCTTC,CASSLWDRGDRYGYTF
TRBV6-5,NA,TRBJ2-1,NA,TGTGCCAGCAGTTACTCGGCGGGGGCGCACAATGAGCAGTTCTTC,CASSYSAGAHNEQFF
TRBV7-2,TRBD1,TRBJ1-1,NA,TGTGCCAGCAGCCCGAAAACAGGGGATACCACTGAAGCTTTCTTT,CASSPKTGDTTEAFF
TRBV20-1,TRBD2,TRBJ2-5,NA,TGCAGTGCTAGAGTGGGACTAGCAGGCAATGAGCAGTACTTC,CSARVGLAGNEQYF
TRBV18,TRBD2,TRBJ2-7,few,TGTGCCAGCTCCCCCTCTAGCGGGGGATACGAGCAGTACTTC,CASSPSSGGYEQYF
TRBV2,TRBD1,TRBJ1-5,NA,TGTGCCAGCAGCGCGGGGGACAGGCCGACGGGCAATCAGCCCCAGCATTTT,CASSAGDRPTGNQPQHF
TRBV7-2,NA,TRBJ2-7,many,TGTGCCAGCAGCTTAGCGGGGAGCGAGCAGTACTTC,CASSLAGSEQYF
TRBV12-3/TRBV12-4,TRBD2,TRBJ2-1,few,TGTGCCAGCAGCTCGACTAGCGGGGGGAAAAATGAGCAGTTCTTC,CASSSTSGGKNEQFF
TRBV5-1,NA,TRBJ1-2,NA,TGCGCCAGCAGCTTCGGGCCAACGGACTATGGCTACACCTTC,CASSFGPTDYGYTF
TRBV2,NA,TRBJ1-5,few,TGTGCCAGCGCCCGGGTGAAGGGCAATCAGCCCCAGCATTTT,CASARVKGNQPQHF
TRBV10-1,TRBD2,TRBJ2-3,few,TGCGCCAGCGGGGGGACTATGAAGGATACGCAGTATTTT,CASGGTMKDTQYF
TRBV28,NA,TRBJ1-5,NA,TGTGCCAGCAGCGAGGGGGGGGGAACTGGCCAGCCCCAGCATTTT,CASSEGGGTGQPQHF
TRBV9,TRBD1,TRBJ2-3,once,TGTGCCAGCAGCGCCCAGGGGGCGCACTCAGATACGCAGTATTTT,CASSAQGAHSDTQYF
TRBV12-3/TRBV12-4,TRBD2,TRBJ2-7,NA,TGTGCCAGCAGTCCCCCGGGGGGGTCTACTCAGCAGTACTTC,CASSPPGGSTQQYF
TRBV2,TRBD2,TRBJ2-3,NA,TGTGCCAGCAGTGTGACGGGGGGGGATACGCAGTGTTTT,CASSVTGGDTQCF
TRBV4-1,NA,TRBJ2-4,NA,TGCGCCAGCGGCCAGGTGACTAGTAATTCTGGGGAGCAGTACTTC,CASGQVTSNSGEQYF
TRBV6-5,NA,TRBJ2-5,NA,TGTGCCAGCGGATTTATGGGGGACTTACAAGAGACCCAGTACTTC,CASGFMGDLQETQYF
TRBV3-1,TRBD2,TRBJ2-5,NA,TGTGCCAGCAGCCAAAGGGGTAGAGGGATAGCGGGTGCTCTCAATGAGCAGTACTTC,CASSQRGRGIAGALNEQYF
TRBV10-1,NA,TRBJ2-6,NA,TGCGCCAGCAGCACAGGGGGGGCTGGGGCCAACGTCCTGACTTTC,CASSTGGAGANVLTF
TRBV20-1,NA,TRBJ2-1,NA,TGCAGTGCTAGAGGACAGGAAGGCTACAATGAGCAGTTCTTC,CSARGQEGYNEQFF
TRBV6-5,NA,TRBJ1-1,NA,TGTGCCAGCAGTTGGGGACTCATGAACACTGAAGCTTTCTTT,CASSWGLMNTEAFF
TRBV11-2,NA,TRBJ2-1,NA,TGTGCCAGCAGCGTCACTAGTGAAACGAACGATTGTGAGCAGTTCTTC,CASSVTSETNDCEQFF